Sequencing of this T cell receptor beta chain was carried out in a study of cytomegalovirus exposure and HLA in healthy donors. Concerning this clone itself: Its antigen is undetermined.

This CDR3 contains 14 residues. The V segment lost 3 bases and the J segment 5 bases; nucleotides outside the gene matches: 5. CDR1 SGHDT and CDR2 YYEEEE come from the germline V gene. Broader study findings: One later analysis reportedly identified an Asian-associated ancestry cluster that showed fewer N-insertions than the approximately 600-donor mean.

The PCR was carried out with 60 Vbeta primers and 13 Jbeta primers. As handled by the study authors: Counted up in a later analysis, unique TCR beta chains came to 60 million to 95 million, with around 10 million shared. Measured with immunoSEQ multiplex PCR; TCRdb has only the in-frame clones, and not every one. V, J and clone size reflect that table, while D and trimming were determined from the DNA. Among about 160,000 clones, around 83% were seen once, and the ten largest hold 2% to 2.5%. V gene TRBV5-6 combines with J gene TRBJ1-1; 9 nucleotides align to TRBD1. This TCR was sampled from a man aged 18 to 30 in good health and CMV-seropositive. The source material was PBMCs. CDR3 in DNA: TGTGCCAGCAGCTGGGACAGGGTTCAAACTGAAGCTTTCTTT. It yields the protein CASSWDRVQTEAFF.